This TCR beta chain was retrieved from a study of siplizumab effects on memory and regulatory T cells. Looking at the study overall: Paired mixed lymphocyte reactions compared siplizumab about 1.1 ug/mL against no drug.

This CDR3 contains 13 residues. Germline V gene lookup returns CDR1 SGHAT and CDR2 FQDESV (reference sequence). The V and J ends lost 5 bases and 4 bases respectively, with 11 bases between them. Points from the study as a whole: Apparently more diverse than memory cells, naive T cells also seemed major alloresponse contributors. Suppressive activity of Tregs proliferating in siplizumab cultures remained unconfirmed.

With regard to this clone: Its antigen is as yet unknown.

The assay covered about 10^5 TCR templates per sample. Assay: immunoSEQ multiplex PCR; the TCRdb copy retains only in-frame clones and omits some. The data contain 12,000 or so clones, roughly half of them singletons. Cells that made up the mixed lymphocyte reaction were cocultured at 37°C for 5 to 6 days. The sequence was obtained from a human donor in good health; the cells came from an allogeneic mixed lymphocyte reaction. Some clones in this sample may be carry-over from other donors' samples. Source material: CFSE-low (dividing) CD8+ T cells sorted from an allogeneic mixed lymphocyte reaction. The chain links TRBV11-1 to TRBJ1-1; D might be TRBD1 (6 bases). CDR3 DNA sequence: TGTGCCAGCAGCCTGGGGGCTGTCACTGAAGCTTTCTTT. Translated, it gives CASSLGAVTEAFF.